Listed below are T cell receptor beta chains from one sample, sequenced in a study of T cell responses to AZD1222 COVID-19 vaccine. Profiled with immunoSEQ multiplex PCR; TCRdb holds only in-frame clones, not every one. The profile shows about 92,000 clones, around 84% of them singletons. The sequenced sample was peripheral blood, obtained on day 0 of AZD1222 vaccination. The receptors here all came from an adult in good health. CDR3s leave out the opening cysteine and the closing phenylalanine or tryptophan. Fields, in order: J gene, V gene, CDR3 protein.

j_gene: TRBJ2-7
v_gene: TRBV5-4
CDR3aa: ASTRDGSSYEQY

j_gene: TRBJ1-4
v_gene: TRBV19
CDR3aa: ASSENGVREKLF

j_gene: TRBJ1-5
v_gene: TRBV30
CDR3aa: AWSQEDVSNQPQH

j_gene: TRBJ1-4
v_gene: TRBV30
CDR3aa: AWSVGLKEKLF

j_gene: TRBJ1-6
v_gene: TRBV9
CDR3aa: ASSVANSPLH

j_gene: TRBJ1-1
v_gene: TRBV2
CDR3aa: ASSTDIYLSSNTEAF

j_gene: TRBJ2-2
v_gene: TRBV5-1
CDR3aa: ASSLATGNTGELF

j_gene: TRBJ2-7
v_gene: TRBV7-9
CDR3aa: ASSDGPGQEYEQY

j_gene: TRBJ1-1
v_gene: TRBV27
CDR3aa: ASSPRQLGRKAF

j_gene: TRBJ2-1
v_gene: TRBV15
CDR3aa: ATSARTSGGPPHNEQF

j_gene: TRBJ1-5
v_gene: TRBV7-2
CDR3aa: ASSLDGGQNQPQH

j_gene: TRBJ2-3
v_gene: TRBV28
CDR3aa: ASRFNRGTDTQY

j_gene: TRBJ1-5
v_gene: TRBV12-3/TRBV12-4
CDR3aa: ASRPGQNQPQH

j_gene: TRBJ1-4
v_gene: TRBV5-8
CDR3aa: ASSSLWGQGGEKLF

j_gene: TRBJ1-2
v_gene: TRBV5-8
CDR3aa: ASTFSRGRGTLNYGYT

j_gene: TRBJ2-7
v_gene: TRBV6-5
CDR3aa: ASTGTPSYEQY

j_gene: TRBJ1-4
v_gene: TRBV14
CDR3aa: ASSRRTGTNEKLF

j_gene: TRBJ2-1
v_gene: TRBV29-1
CDR3aa: SVEEAGAGF

j_gene: TRBJ2-7
v_gene: TRBV10-2
CDR3aa: ASSTELGRGEQY

j_gene: TRBJ2-7
v_gene: TRBV2
CDR3aa: ASSPQGASSYEQY

j_gene: TRBJ1-6
v_gene: TRBV28
CDR3aa: ASRTLPYNSPLH

j_gene: TRBJ1-1
v_gene: TRBV5-6
CDR3aa: ASTTRGVGDTEAF

j_gene: TRBJ2-3
v_gene: TRBV3-1/TRBV3-2
CDR3aa: ASSQMGLVSDTQY

j_gene: TRBJ1-1
v_gene: TRBV12-3/TRBV12-4
CDR3aa: ASSTGTGWSF

j_gene: TRBJ2-7
v_gene: TRBV5-1
CDR3aa: ASSNGQGNYEQY

j_gene: TRBJ1-2
v_gene: TRBV7-2
CDR3aa: ASRVSGGHGYT

j_gene: TRBJ2-3
v_gene: TRBV27
CDR3aa: ASSLISGIGTSGRDTQY

j_gene: TRBJ2-7
v_gene: TRBV19
CDR3aa: ASSEQVGPYEQY

j_gene: TRBJ1-2
v_gene: TRBV28
CDR3aa: ASSDGPYGYT

j_gene: TRBJ1-5
v_gene: TRBV9
CDR3aa: ASSVESGSGPQH

j_gene: TRBJ1-2
v_gene: TRBV28
CDR3aa: ASSSTGLRYGYT

j_gene: TRBJ2-3
v_gene: TRBV5-1
CDR3aa: ASGSAGGGTDTQY

j_gene: TRBJ1-1
v_gene: TRBV19
CDR3aa: ASSMNTGGYTEAF

j_gene: TRBJ1-6
v_gene: TRBV6-5
CDR3aa: ASSRAGGGNSPLH

j_gene: TRBJ2-7
v_gene: TRBV11-2
CDR3aa: ASSLVESEQY

j_gene: TRBJ2-2
v_gene: TRBV7-2
CDR3aa: ASSLGGDTGELF

j_gene: TRBJ2-5
v_gene: TRBV19
CDR3aa: ASSRVRSQETQY

j_gene: TRBJ2-1
v_gene: TRBV5-4
CDR3aa: ASTGSVAPGREQF

j_gene: TRBJ1-2
v_gene: TRBV6-5
CDR3aa: ASSTRTGQGYGYT

j_gene: TRBJ2-4
v_gene: TRBV6-5
CDR3aa: ASSYSGGVAKNIQY

j_gene: TRBJ2-3
v_gene: TRBV21-1
CDR3aa: ASSKEAGITDTQY

j_gene: TRBJ1-1
v_gene: TRBV30
CDR3aa: AWRLNTEAF

j_gene: TRBJ1-5
v_gene: TRBV6-1
CDR3aa: ASRTIHNQPQH

j_gene: TRBJ1-2
v_gene: TRBV19
CDR3aa: ATTSPGQGAYGYT

j_gene: TRBJ1-2
v_gene: TRBV5-1
CDR3aa: ASSLDGTGSNYGYT

j_gene: TRBJ2-1
v_gene: TRBV5-1
CDR3aa: ASSPGQGAYNEQF

j_gene: TRBJ1-3
v_gene: TRBV9
CDR3aa: ASSDRSSGNTIY

j_gene: TRBJ1-6
v_gene: TRBV11-2
CDR3aa: ASSLAGGESPLH

j_gene: TRBJ1-2
v_gene: TRBV20-1
CDR3aa: SASSGGRLAYGYT

j_gene: TRBJ1-2
v_gene: TRBV4-1
CDR3aa: ASSPRSNLGYT

j_gene: TRBJ2-7
v_gene: TRBV5-4
CDR3aa: ASSSRGGSYEQY